This T cell receptor beta chain comes out of a study of spatial heterogeneity in lung cancer. Turning to the study itself: Sequencing consistently turned up more beta-chain sequences than alpha-chain sequences. General study results and limits: Counts that tracked tumor mutation counts were those of expanded intratumoral alpha and beta TCRs.

TCRdb passed the 5' RACE reads through MiXCR, listing each CDR3 protein once. The repertoire holds 18,000 or so distinct CDR3 sequences, with roughly 6% as singletons. The germline V and J ends were trimmed by 6 bases and 5 bases, with 14 bases remaining between them. Germline V gene sequence: CDR1 SGHVS, CDR2 FQNEAQ. This CDR3 comprises 14 residues. Many counts were recorded for this clonotype. The antigen is not known. Time point indicated: sample taken at primary tumor resection. The material sequenced was lung tumor tissue, taken at surgery. This TCR was sampled from a female donor with early-stage non-small cell lung cancer. J is TRBJ2-1 and V is TRBV7-8, with a possible D match to TRBD2 (7 bases). CDR3 loop: CASRLSGGDNEQFF. The CDR3 bases are TGTGCCAGCAGGTTATCGGGGGGCGACAATGAGCAGTTCTTC.